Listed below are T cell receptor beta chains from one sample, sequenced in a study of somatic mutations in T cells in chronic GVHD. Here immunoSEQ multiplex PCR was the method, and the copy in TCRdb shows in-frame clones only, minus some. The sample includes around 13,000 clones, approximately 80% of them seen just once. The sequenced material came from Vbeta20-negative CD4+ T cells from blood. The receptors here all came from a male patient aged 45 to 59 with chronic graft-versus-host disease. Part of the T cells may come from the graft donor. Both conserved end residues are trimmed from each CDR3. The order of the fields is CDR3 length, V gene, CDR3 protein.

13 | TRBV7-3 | ASSGAGLADNEQF
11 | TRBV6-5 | ASSYRGHTEAF
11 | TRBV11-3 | ASSFRRDTEAF
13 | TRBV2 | ASSRTNLAKNIQY
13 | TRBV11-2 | ASSPLAGGHNEQF
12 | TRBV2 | ASNELAGGDEQF
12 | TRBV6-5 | ASSSPMGGWELF
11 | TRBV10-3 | ATAEGRNSPLH
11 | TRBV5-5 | ASSFVGEETQY
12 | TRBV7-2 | ASRPGGSRYEQY
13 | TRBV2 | ASSGSGQGTGELF
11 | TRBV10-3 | AISELDWGGAF
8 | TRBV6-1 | ATIHPEAF
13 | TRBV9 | ASSVQGESYNEQF
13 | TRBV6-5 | ASRPRSGSGNTIY
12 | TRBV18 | ASSPKQGARGYT
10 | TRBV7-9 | ASSQPTGLQY
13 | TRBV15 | ATSRTSGAYNEQF
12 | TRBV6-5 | ASSYGSGDYGYT
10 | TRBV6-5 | AVRDSAYEQY
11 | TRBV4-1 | ASSQVQVEKLF
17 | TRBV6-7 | ARPQEAASGKRGKNIQY
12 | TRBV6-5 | ASKILGGGSEAF
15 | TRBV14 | ASSPSSLAGFYNEQF
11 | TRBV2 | ASSDRGRHGYT
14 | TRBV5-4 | ASSFALGQGAYGYT
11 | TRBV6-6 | ASRLDGNTEAF
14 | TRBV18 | ASSPRQGRTNEKLF
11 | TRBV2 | ATKRGVINEQF
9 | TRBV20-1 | SATSADTQY
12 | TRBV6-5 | ASSRGWTNEKLF
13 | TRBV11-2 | ASSLTGYSNQPQH
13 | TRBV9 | ASSVGRGTGGEQF
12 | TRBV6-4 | ASASGEGGSPLH
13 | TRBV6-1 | ASSAVPSYTGELF
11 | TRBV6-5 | ASRPTGAGGYT
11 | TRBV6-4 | ASSSHVNTEAF
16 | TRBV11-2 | ASSLGGTGRSSYNEQF
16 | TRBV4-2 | ASSQDATDSLSGNTIY
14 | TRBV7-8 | ASSLISQREWDEQF
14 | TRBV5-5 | VSSPAGGTGGEKLF